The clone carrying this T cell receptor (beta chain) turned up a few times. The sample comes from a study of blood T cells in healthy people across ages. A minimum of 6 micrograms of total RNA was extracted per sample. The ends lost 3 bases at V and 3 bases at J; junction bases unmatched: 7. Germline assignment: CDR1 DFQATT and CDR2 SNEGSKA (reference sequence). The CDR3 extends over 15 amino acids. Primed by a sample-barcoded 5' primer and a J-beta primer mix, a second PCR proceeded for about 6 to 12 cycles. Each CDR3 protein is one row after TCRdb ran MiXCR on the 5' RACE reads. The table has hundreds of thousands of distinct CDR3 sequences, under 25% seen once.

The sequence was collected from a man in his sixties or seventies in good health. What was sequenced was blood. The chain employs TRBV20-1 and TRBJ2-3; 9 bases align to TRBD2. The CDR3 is CSASQREEGTDTQYF. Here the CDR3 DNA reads TGCAGTGCTAGTCAGCGGGAGGAGGGGACAGATACGCAGTATTTT.